This TCR beta chain was sequenced in a study of cytomegalovirus exposure and HLA in healthy donors. In the PCR, 60 Vbeta and 13 Jbeta primers were used. The table came from immunoSEQ multiplex PCR; TCRdb's copy has only in-frame clones and leaves some out. Of about 190,000 clones listed, roughly 83% are singletons. To note about this clone: What it binds is unknown.

Study observations and caveats: Another analysis was done later, and it associated over 15,000 TCR beta sequences with HLA alleles at 0.05 false discovery rate. Indistinguishable V segments such as TRBV6-2 and TRBV6-3 were excluded. Researchers reported in a later analysis that common viral pathogens appeared linked to several top clusters.

There are 13 residues in the CDR3. V lost 0 bases to trimming and J lost 9 bases, with 10 bases between them. Looked up from germline, CDR1 is SGHTS and CDR2 is YDEGEE. The specimen was PBMCs. The sequence came from a boy aged 2 to 10 in good health and CMV-seronegative. The rearrangement joins TRBV5-8 to TRBJ1-5; D not resolved. This CDR3 reads CASSLEEGGPQHF. CDR3 nucleotide sequence: TGTGCCAGCAGCTTGGAGGAGGGCGGGCCCCAGCATTTT. Combining the CDR3 with reference TRBV5-8 and TRBJ1-5 gives the whole variable domain EAGVTQSPTHLIKTRGQQATLRCSPISGHTSVYWYQQALGLGLQFLLWYDEGEERNRGNFPPRFSGRQFPNYSSELNVNALELEDSALYLCASSLEEGGPQHFGDGTRLSIL.